Each of the 27 T cell receptor beta chains below was sequenced from the same sample in a study of blood T cell repertoires in COVID-19. Sequencing used immunoSEQ multiplex PCR; TCRdb keeps in-frame clones, though not all of them. The profile shows approximately 76,000 clones, roughly 80% of them singletons. Sequenced sample: peripheral blood. Every receptor here comes from a woman aged 55-69 years with acute or convalescent COVID-19.

The chain combines TRBV24-1 with TRBJ2-3; TRBD2 matches at 10 bases. The CDR3 extends over 16 amino acids. The germline V gene encodes CDR1 KGHDR and CDR2 SFDVKD. The V segment lost 2 bases and the J segment 3 bases; nucleotides outside the gene matches: 4. For the CDR3, the DNA is TGTGCCACCAGTGATTATGGTAGCGGGGGGACAGATACGCAGTATTTT. Amino acids: CATSDYGSGGTDTQYF.

The V call is TRBV11-2, the J call TRBJ1-2; 7 bases agree with TRBD1. Germline-derived CDR1 and CDR2 are SGHAT and FQNNGV. CDR3 length: 15 residues. J lost 4 bases, V lost 1 base, and 6 bases had no gene match. CDR3 coding DNA: TGTGCCAGCAGCTTAGGGGCAGGGGGAAGCTATGGCTACACCTTC. Protein: CASSLGAGGSYGYTF.

This chain joins TRBV6-1 and TRBJ1-5; D is undetermined. CDR3 length equals 17 residues. The V and J ends lost 0 bases and 3 bases respectively, with 15 bases between them. Germline lookup yields CDR1 MNHNS and CDR2 SASEGT. The CDR3, as DNA: TGTGCCAGCAGTGAAGCGATGGCGGGGTACATCAATCAGCCCCAGCATTTT. Translated: CASSEAMAGYINQPQHF.

This clone showed up just once. The V call is TRBV11-1, the J call TRBJ1-1; a weak D match, TRBD1 (6 bases). The CDR3 length is 14 residues. The V gene's germline CDR1 is SGHAT and CDR2 FQDESV (reference sequence). Trimming took off 4 bases at V and 0 bases at J, with 9 bases between the two ends. The CDR3, as DNA: TGTGCCAGCAGCTCCCAGGGGATGAACACTGAAGCTTTCTTT. Encoded protein: CASSSQGMNTEAFF. Looking up the rest from reference TRBV11-1 and TRBJ1-1 gives the full variable domain: EAEVAQSPRYKITEKSQAVAFWCDPISGHATLYWYRQILGQGPELLVQFQDESVVDDSQLPKDRFSAERLKGVDSTLKIQPAELGDSAMYLCASSSQGMNTEAFFGQGTRLTVV.

In DNA, the CDR3 is TGTGCCAGTAGCAGTACGGGGAACACTGAAGCTTTCTTT. Translation gives CASSSTGNTEAFF. The gene calls are TRBV19 and TRBJ1-1; D gene uncertain. Germline V lookup: CDR1 LNHDA, CDR2 SQIVND (reference sequence). V lost 6 bases and J 1 base, leaving 9 bases between the germline ends. CDR3 length: 13 amino acids.

DNA for the CDR3: TGTGCCAGCAGCGGGACAGGGATTTTTGGCTACACCTTC. It translates to CASSGTGIFGYTF. The rearrangement links TRBV9 to TRBJ1-2; 8 bases are a match to TRBD1. Germline values: CDR1 SGDLS, CDR2 YYNGEE. CDR3 length: 13 amino acids. Losses at the gene ends were 3 bases for V and 7 bases for J; bases not matched to a gene: 5.

This chain links TRBV3-1 (or the pseudogene TRBV3-2) with TRBJ1-2, with 8 bases lining up with TRBD1. Germline assignment: CDR1 LGHDT and CDR2 YNNKEL (reference sequence). The CDR3 is 15 amino acids. The V gene end was trimmed by 0 bases and the J gene end by 4 bases; junction bases not matched to a gene: 4. The CDR3 DNA sequence: TGTGCCAGCAGCCAAGACACAGGGGGTACCTATGGCTACACCTTC. It yields the protein CASSQDTGGTYGYTF.

This rearrangement joins TRBV27 to TRBJ1-2, with no clear D. V was clipped by 6 bases and J by 4 bases, with 12 bases between them. CDR1 and CDR2 (germline): MNHEY, SMNVEV (reference sequence). The CDR3 runs 13 residues. In DNA, the CDR3 is TGTGCCAGCAGCACCTCGCCGAGCTATGGCTACACCTTC. This translates into CASSTSPSYGYTF.

V gene TRBV6-6 combines with J gene TRBJ1-5; D might be TRBD1 (5 bases). The V end lost 5 bases, the J end lost 1 base, and 24 bases lay between the germline ends. CDR1 and CDR2 (germline): MNHNY, SVGAGI (reference sequence). This CDR3 has 19 residues. The CDR3 loop is CASSPPGTSYRESNQPQHF. As DNA, the CDR3 is TGTGCCAGCAGTCCTCCTGGGACGTCCTACCGGGAGAGCAATCAGCCCCAGCATTTT.

The chain couples TRBV2 to TRBJ1-2; possible D gene TRBD1, 5 bases. V lost 2 bases and J lost 8, with 12 bases in between. In germline, CDR1 is SNHLY, CDR2 FYNNEI. The CDR3 runs 13 residues. CDR3 amino acids: CASSELGDLGYTF. The DNA for the CDR3 is TGTGCCAGCAGTGAACTAGGGGATCTCGGCTACACCTTC.

This rearrangement joins TRBV18 to TRBJ1-4, with D maybe TRBD1 (6 bases). V was cut by 5 bases and J by 4 bases, with 17 bases left in between. The CDR3 is 16 amino acids. Per germline, CDR1 KGHSH and CDR2 LQKENI. The DNA of the CDR3 is TGTGCCAGCTCAGCCGGACAGCCCCGGGGTAATGAAAAACTGTTTTTT. Translation gives CASSAGQPRGNEKLFF. Looking up the rest from reference TRBV18 and TRBJ1-4 gives the full variable domain: NAGVMQNPRHLVRRRGQEARLRCSPMKGHSHVYWYRQLPEEGLKFMVYLQKENIIDESGMPKERFSAEFPKEGPSILRIQQVVRGDSAAYFCASSAGQPRGNEKLFFGSGTQLSVL.

This clone turned up a few times. The chain couples TRBV11-2 to TRBJ1-1; D ambiguous. The V gene's germline CDR1 is SGHAT and CDR2 FQNNGV. CDR3 length equals 11 residues. The V gene lost 3 bases and the J gene lost 7 bases, with 6 bases spanning the gap. DNA for the CDR3: TGTGCCAGCAGCTTGGCAATTGAAGCTTTCTTT. This encodes CASSLAIEAFF.

This clone was found once. V and J are TRBV6-5 and TRBJ2-7; 9 bases are a match to TRBD1. After removal of 4 bases from V and 4 bases from J, the junction contained 2 bases not matched to a gene. This CDR3 is built from 13 residues. CDR1 and CDR2 from the germline V gene are MNHEY and SVGAGI. CDR3 bases: TGTGCCAGCAGTTCGGACAGGGGATACGAGCAGTACTTC. Encoded protein: CASSSDRGYEQYF.

The V gene is TRBV6-1, the J gene TRBJ1-5; D is ambiguous. This CDR3 has 13 amino acids. V lost 2 bases, J lost 9 bases, and 11 bases lay in between. CDR1 and CDR2 (germline): MNHNS, SASEGT. This chain's CDR3 is CASSENGEGPQHF. The CDR3, as DNA: TGTGCCAGCAGTGAAAACGGGGAAGGGCCCCAGCATTTT.

The J gene is TRBJ1-2, the V gene TRBV29-1; TRBD1 is a possible D gene (6 bases). The V gene lost 6 bases and the J gene lost 0 bases, with 11 bases spanning the gap. The length of the CDR3 is 13 residues. Per germline, CDR1 SQVTM and CDR2 ANQGSEA. In nucleotides, the CDR3 is TGCAGCGTGGGGGCGGGTACTAACTATGGCTACACCTTC. Protein: CSVGAGTNYGYTF.

The V and J genes are TRBV11-2 and TRBJ1-1; D uncertain. This CDR3 has 13 residues. The germline V and J ends were trimmed by 0 bases and 5 bases, with 7 bases remaining between them. The germline CDR1 and CDR2 sequences are SGHAT and FQNNGV. The CDR3 sequence: CASSLEPGTEAFF. The CDR3 bases are TGTGCCAGCAGCTTAGAACCGGGTACTGAAGCTTTCTTT.

This clone was picked up a small number of times. The chain employs TRBV21-1 and TRBJ2-7; the table calls TRBD1, which could not be checked here. TRBV21-1 is tagged as a pseudogene. The CDR3 is 21 amino acids. CDR3 coding DNA: TGTGCCAGCAGCACCCTTTTTAGGACACGCGCTATATTTACTATTCCCTACGAGCAGTACTTC. Protein sequence: CASSTLFRTRAIFTIPYEQYF.

Sample share makes this clone medium-sized. The rearrangement links TRBV19 to TRBJ1-1, with 7 positions matching TRBD1. The CDR3 has 14 amino acids. Per the germline V gene, CDR1 is LNHDA and CDR2 is SQIVND (reference sequence). With 5 bases clipped from V and 4 bases from J, the junction kept 7 bases outside the gene matches. Written as DNA, the CDR3 is TGTGCCAGTAGTCAACAGGGGATTGGCACTGAAGCTTTCTTT. It yields the protein CASSQQGIGTEAFF.

The chain carries TRBV6-5 and TRBJ2-7; 9 bases line up with TRBD1. V trimming: 9 bases; J trimming: 5 bases; junction bases outside the gene matches: 8. CDR1 is MNHEY, CDR2 SVGAGI, per germline. CDR3 size: 13 residues. CDR3 DNA: TGTGCCAGTACCGGGACAGGGAGCCACGAGCAGTACTTC. This translates into CASTGTGSHEQYF.

The V call is TRBV24-1, the J call TRBJ2-2; D remains unclear. Trimming cost V 3 bases and J 5 bases, with 9 bases left between them. Germline CDR1 KGHDR, CDR2 SFDVKD. The CDR3 length is 14 residues. The DNA of the CDR3 is TGTGCCACCAGTGATCCACTGAGGACCGGGGAGCTGTTTTTT. Its protein is CATSDPLRTGELFF.

The CDR3 DNA follows: TGTGCCAGCAGCTTAAGCGGGAACACTGAAGCTTTCTTT. The encoded protein is CASSLSGNTEAFF. The chain couples TRBV11-3 to TRBJ1-1, with unresolved D. This CDR3 has 13 amino acids. CDR1 is SGHNT and CDR2 is YENEEA in the germline V gene. V lost 2 bases, J lost 1 base, and 5 bases lay in between.

This chain uses TRBV9 with TRBJ1-1, with D uncertain. The CDR3 sequence is 15 residues long. V lost 0 bases and J lost 0, with 9 bases in between. Germline CDR1 reads SGDLS; CDR2 reads YYNGEE. The CDR3 nucleotides read TGTGCCAGCAGCGTAGGAGGGTCAGTGAACACTGAAGCTTTCTTT. This gives the protein CASSVGGSVNTEAFF.

This clone has only one observation. The chain has TRBV29-1 and TRBJ1-2, with D perhaps TRBD1 (5 bases). Germline V lookup: CDR1 SQVTM, CDR2 ANQGSEA. V was pared by 3 bases and J by 8 bases, with 16 bases between. The CDR3 loop spans 13 amino acids. The CDR3 DNA reads as TGCAGCGTTGAGCAGGGAAATATTATGGGCTACACCTTC. Its translation: CSVEQGNIMGYTF.

The V call is TRBV3-1 (or the pseudogene TRBV3-2), the J call TRBJ2-3, with D tentatively TRBD2 (5 bases). The CDR3 has 12 amino acids. Deletions cut 4 bases from V and 5 bases from J, with 7 bases between. CDR1 and CDR2 (germline): LGHDT, YNNKEL (reference sequence). The CDR3 here is CASSLGGDTQYF. CDR3 nucleotides: TGTGCCAGCAGCCTTGGAGGAGATACGCAGTATTTT.

The J gene is TRBJ2-3, the V gene TRBV7-9; 11 nucleotides match TRBD2. This CDR3 has 19 amino acids. CDR1 and CDR2 from the germline V gene are SEHNR and FQNEAQ (reference sequence). V was clipped by 5 bases and J by 1 base; unmatched bases: 14. Here the CDR3 reads CASSPATSGGREGTDTQYF. The DNA of the CDR3 is TGTGCCAGCAGCCCTGCAACTAGCGGGGGAAGAGAAGGCACAGATACGCAGTATTTT.

V and J are TRBV18 and TRBJ1-6; D gene ambiguous. Germline CDR1 reads KGHSH; CDR2 reads LQKENI. The V end lost 6 bases, the J end lost 10 bases, and 16 bases lay between the germline ends. There are 14 residues in the CDR3. The CDR3 region is CASSVVEEGSPLHF. DNA of the CDR3: TGTGCCAGCTCGGTCGTGGAGGAAGGCTCACCCCTCCACTTT.

This chain uses TRBV5-4 with TRBJ2-3, with 13 bases lining up with TRBD2. CDR3 length: 15 residues. J lost 6 bases, V lost 5 bases, and 6 bases had no gene match. Germline V gene sequence: CDR1 SGHNT, CDR2 YYREEE (reference sequence). The CDR3 here is CASRVLAGGPDTQYF. Written as DNA, the CDR3 is TGTGCCAGCAGAGTACTAGCGGGGGGGCCCGATACGCAGTATTTT.